This is a list of T cell receptor beta chains from one sample in a study of shared clonotypes between healthy human individuals. Sequencing used immunoSEQ multiplex PCR; TCRdb keeps in-frame clones, though not all of them. The sample has roughly 2.2 million clones, around 92% seen once. The specimen sequenced was naive CD4+ T cells from PBMCs. Every receptor here comes from a man aged 18 to 29 in good health. Some clones in this sample may be carry-over from other donors' samples. The CDR3 runs from the conserved cysteine through the conserved F or W. The D gene is left open where the match is weak. Only some rows state a clone size, as once, few, many or a class for expanded clones.

v_call	clone_size	j_call	d_call	cdr3_aa	cdr3_nt
TRBV20-1	.	TRBJ1-1	TRBD1	CSGQGNTEAFF	TGCAGTGGACAGGGGAACACTGAAGCTTTCTTT
TRBV29-1	.	TRBJ2-5	TRBD1	CSVVGDSPRETQYF	TGCAGCGTTGTAGGGGACAGTCCCAGGGAGACCCAGTACTTC
TRBV4-2	.	TRBJ2-5	.	CASSQAYKDRQETQYF	TGTGCCAGCAGCCAGGCCTATAAGGACAGACAAGAGACCCAGTACTTC
TRBV28	once	TRBJ1-5	TRBD1	CASSPRQGLGQPQHF	TGTGCCAGCAGTCCCCGACAGGGACTGGGTCAGCCCCAGCATTTT
TRBV5-4	.	TRBJ2-7	TRBD2	CASSSGTSGLLEQYF	TGTGCCAGCAGCTCCGGGACTAGCGGTCTTTTGGAGCAGTACTTC
TRBV2	.	TRBJ1-3	.	CASSAQGRTSGNTIYF	TGTGCCAGCAGTGCTCAGGGAAGGACCTCTGGAAACACCATATATTTT
TRBV15	.	TRBJ2-2	TRBD2	CATSVQRENTGELFF	TGTGCCACCAGCGTTCAGCGGGAGAACACCGGGGAGCTGTTTTTT
TRBV2	.	TRBJ2-7	.	CASSEPRGTGAYEQYF	TGTGCCAGCAGCGAGCCGAGGGGGACTGGGGCCTACGAGCAGTACTTC
TRBV2	once	TRBJ2-1	TRBD2	CASSSRGGSQAYNEQFF	TGTGCCAGCAGCTCCCGGGGAGGGAGTCAGGCCTACAATGAGCAGTTCTTC
TRBV5-1	.	TRBJ2-5	.	CASSSQGGETQYF	TGCGCCAGCAGCTCACAGGGTGGAGAGACCCAGTACTTC
TRBV29-1	.	TRBJ2-3	.	CSVEDTPDTQYF	TGCAGCGTGGAAGATACACCAGATACGCAGTATTTT
TRBV28	.	TRBJ1-1	.	CASIGQGYTEAFF	TGTGCCAGCATAGGGCAGGGGTACACTGAAGCTTTCTTT
TRBV10-3	.	TRBJ1-2	.	CAISDLGSGYTF	TGTGCCATCAGTGATCTGGGGAGCGGCTACACCTTC
TRBV29-1	.	TRBJ1-1	.	CSVEVAGAFF	TGCAGCGTTGAAGTAGCCGGAGCTTTCTTT
TRBV5-1	.	TRBJ2-6	TRBD2	CASSLPGGSGANVLTF	TGCGCCAGCAGCTTACCGGGAGGCTCTGGGGCCAACGTCCTGACTTTC
TRBV5-1	.	TRBJ2-5	.	CASSLVPSQETQYF	TGCGCCAGCAGCTTGGTTCCTAGCCAAGAGACCCAGTACTTC
TRBV5-4	.	TRBJ2-7	TRBD2	CASRPGLAGGEQYF	TGTGCCAGCAGACCAGGACTAGCGGGAGGCGAGCAGTACTTC
TRBV6-1	.	TRBJ2-1	.	CASRDSGRSEQFF	TGTGCCAGCAGGGACTCGGGGAGGAGTGAGCAGTTCTTC
TRBV7-9	.	TRBJ2-5	TRBD2	CASSSRTSGRPETQYF	TGTGCCAGCAGCTCAAGGACTAGCGGGAGGCCCGAGACCCAGTACTTC
TRBV7-2	.	TRBJ2-2	.	CASSLAGTSGELFF	TGTGCCAGCAGCTTAGCCGGCACTAGCGGGGAGCTGTTTTTT
TRBV4-3	once	TRBJ2-3	.	CASSQGGSPDTQYF	TGCGCCAGCAGCCAAGGAGGGTCGCCAGATACGCAGTATTTT
TRBV7-9	.	TRBJ2-1	TRBD2	CASRKGREGLGEQFF	TGTGCCAGCAGAAAGGGGCGGGAGGGCCTTGGGGAGCAGTTCTTC
TRBV5-1	.	TRBJ1-3	.	CASSLADRSSGNTIYF	TGCGCCAGCAGCTTGGCCGACAGAAGCTCTGGAAACACCATATATTTT
TRBV9	.	TRBJ2-7	TRBD2	CASGAGGSYEQYF	TGTGCCAGCGGGGCGGGAGGGTCCTACGAGCAGTACTTC
TRBV6-5	.	TRBJ2-7	.	CASSYGARTYEQYF	TGTGCCAGCAGTTACGGGGCCAGAACCTACGAGCAGTACTTC
TRBV29-1	.	TRBJ2-1	.	CSVIQDLPYNEQFF	TGCAGCGTGATACAGGACCTCCCCTACAATGAGCAGTTCTTC
TRBV7-6	.	TRBJ2-3	TRBD2	CASSLDTAGGADTQYF	TGTGCCAGCAGCTTAGACACAGCGGGAGGGGCGGATACGCAGTATTTT
TRBV29-1	.	TRBJ1-1	TRBD1	CSVGQGRDTEAFF	TGCAGCGTTGGACAGGGGCGCGACACTGAAGCTTTCTTT
TRBV5-1	.	TRBJ1-1	.	CASSLTGKNTEAFF	TGCGCCAGCAGCTTAACAGGGAAGAACACTGAAGCTTTCTTT
TRBV7-2	.	TRBJ2-5	.	CASSFEKRTQYF	TGTGCCAGCAGCTTTGAAAAGAGGACCCAGTACTTC
TRBV7-2	once	TRBJ2-3	.	CASSSRGTDTQYF	TGTGCCAGCTCCTCAAGGGGAACAGATACGCAGTATTTT
TRBV6-5	.	TRBJ2-7	TRBD1	CASSYSGTGPYEQYF	TGTGCCAGCAGTTACTCGGGGACAGGGCCCTACGAGCAGTACTTC
TRBV4-2	.	TRBJ2-4	TRBD1	CASSQDGTGGRVAKNIQYF	TGTGCCAGCAGCCAAGACGGGACAGGCGGCCGTGTTGCCAAAAACATTCAGTACTTC
TRBV6-5	.	TRBJ2-7	.	CASSYSIQGSEQYF	TGTGCCAGCAGTTACTCTATACAGGGATCCGAGCAGTACTTC
TRBV2	.	TRBJ1-5	.	CASSDSSGRSQPQHF	TGTGCCAGCAGTGATAGCAGTGGCCGCAGTCAGCCCCAGCATTTT
TRBV28	.	TRBJ1-5	.	CASRPDRSHQPQHF	TGTGCCAGCAGACCCGACAGGTCCCATCAGCCCCAGCATTTT
TRBV5-1	.	TRBJ1-5	TRBD1	CASSTGTGNQPQHF	TGCGCCAGCAGCACCGGGACAGGGAATCAGCCCCAGCATTTT
TRBV9	.	TRBJ2-7	TRBD2	CASSESVSGGSYEQYF	TGTGCCAGCAGCGAGTCGGTAAGCGGGGGAAGCTACGAGCAGTACTTC
TRBV28	once	TRBJ1-1	.	CASSLLGGGTEAFF	TGTGCCAGCAGTTTGTTAGGGGGAGGCACTGAAGCTTTCTTT
TRBV4-1	.	TRBJ1-3	.	CASAGGNTIYF	TGTGCCAGCGCGGGCGGAAACACCATATATTTT
TRBV18	few	TRBJ1-5	TRBD1	CASSPGTGNQPQHF	TGTGCCAGCTCACCCGGGACAGGCAATCAGCCCCAGCATTTT
TRBV5-1	.	TRBJ2-6	TRBD1	CASSLQGAQIAAGANVLTF	TGCGCCAGCAGCTTACAGGGGGCGCAAATAGCAGCTGGGGCCAACGTCCTGACTTTC
TRBV6-5	.	TRBJ2-1	TRBD1	CASSNPRQGAPVF	TGTGCCAGCAGTAACCCTCGACAGGGGGCGCCCGTCTTC
TRBV5-1	.	TRBJ2-1	TRBD2	CASSSGTSGTVYNEQFF	TGCGCCAGCAGCTCCGGGACTAGCGGCACGGTGTACAATGAGCAGTTCTTC
TRBV27	.	TRBJ1-5	TRBD1	CASSFRGDQPQHF	TGTGCCAGCAGTTTCAGGGGGGACCAGCCCCAGCATTTT
TRBV7-2	.	TRBJ2-7	.	CASSLSRRGEQYF	TGTGCCAGCAGCTTATCCCGCCGGGGTGAGCAGTACTTC
TRBV27	.	TRBJ2-7	.	CASSRIISYEQYF	TGTGCCAGCAGCCGTATTATCTCCTACGAGCAGTACTTC
TRBV2	.	TRBJ2-7	TRBD2	CASSAEAGVSYEQYF	TGTGCCAGCAGTGCAGAAGCGGGAGTGTCCTACGAGCAGTACTTC
TRBV5-1	.	TRBJ2-1	.	CASSPLLAFSTYNEQFF	TGCGCCAGCAGCCCCCTTCTAGCTTTTTCGACCTACAATGAGCAGTTCTTC
TRBV11-3	.	TRBJ2-2	.	CASSQKGELFF	TGTGCCAGCAGCCAAAAGGGGGAGCTGTTTTTT
TRBV4-1	.	TRBJ1-1	.	CASSQVGGMNTEAFF	TGCGCCAGCAGCCAAGTGGGGGGGATGAACACTGAAGCTTTCTTT
TRBV7-9	.	TRBJ2-7	TRBD2	CASSRLAETSYEQYF	TGTGCCAGCAGCCGACTAGCGGAAACCTCCTACGAGCAGTACTTC
TRBV28	.	TRBJ2-7	.	CASSLAGAYAQYF	TGTGCCAGCAGTTTGGCAGGGGCCTACGCGCAGTACTTC
TRBV5-1	.	TRBJ2-6	.	CASSLVGDGANVLTF	TGCGCCAGCAGCTTGGTCGGGGATGGGGCCAACGTCCTGACTTTC
TRBV6-1	.	TRBJ1-2	.	CASSDWVEGGYTF	TGTGCCAGCAGTGATTGGGTGGAGGGCGGCTACACCTTC
TRBV4-3	.	TRBJ1-2	.	CASSATFSEGIYGYTF	TGCGCCAGCAGCGCGACGTTTAGTGAGGGAATCTATGGCTACACCTTC
TRBV28	.	TRBJ2-2	TRBD2	CASIAGQNTGELFF	TGTGCCAGTATAGCGGGACAAAACACCGGGGAGCTGTTTTTT
TRBV7-3	few	TRBJ1-1	.	CASSLGTGEAFF	TGTGCCAGCAGCTTGGGGACGGGTGAAGCTTTCTTT
TRBV2	.	TRBJ2-7	TRBD2	CASSEASGRFSHEQYF	TGTGCCAGCAGTGAGGCTAGCGGGAGATTCTCCCACGAGCAGTACTTC